The following is a TCR beta chain sequence with its context. This specimen comes from a study of technical replicates of blood from several donors. The table came from immunoSEQ multiplex PCR; TCRdb's copy has only in-frame clones and leaves some out. Among 65,000 to 85,000 clones listed, 80% to 95% were seen once. Germline V CDR1 and CDR2: SNHLY, FYNNEI. This CDR3 has 14 amino acids. Deletions cut 7 bases from V and 4 bases from J, with 14 bases between. The chain recombines TRBV2 with TRBJ2-1; D may be TRBD2 (5 bases). Sequenced input: T cells isolated from PBMCs. The clonotype comes from a human donor in good health. CDR3 loop: CASTTAGGYNEQFF. The CDR3 region has the DNA TGTGCCAGCACAACGGCGGGCGGTTACAATGAGCAGTTCTTC.